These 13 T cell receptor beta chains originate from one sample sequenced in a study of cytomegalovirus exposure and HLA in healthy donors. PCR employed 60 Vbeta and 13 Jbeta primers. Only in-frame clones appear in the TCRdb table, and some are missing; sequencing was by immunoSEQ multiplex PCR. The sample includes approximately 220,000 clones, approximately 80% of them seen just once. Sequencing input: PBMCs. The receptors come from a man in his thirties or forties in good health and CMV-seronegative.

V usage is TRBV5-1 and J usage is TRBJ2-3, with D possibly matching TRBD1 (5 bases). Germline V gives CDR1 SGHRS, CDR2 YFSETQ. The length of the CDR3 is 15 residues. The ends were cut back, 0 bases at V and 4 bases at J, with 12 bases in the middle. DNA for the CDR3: TGCGCCAGCAGCTTGGTGGGGCCTGGGTCAGATACGCAGTATTTT. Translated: CASSLVGPGSDTQYF.

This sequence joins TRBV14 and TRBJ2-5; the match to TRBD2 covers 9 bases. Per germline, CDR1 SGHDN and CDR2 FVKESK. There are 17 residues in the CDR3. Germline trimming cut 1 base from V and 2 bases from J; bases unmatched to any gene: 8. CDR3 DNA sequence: TGTGCCAGCAGCCAAGTCGTAGGGCTAGCGGGGCAAGAGACCCAGTACTTC. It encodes CASSQVVGLAGQETQYF.

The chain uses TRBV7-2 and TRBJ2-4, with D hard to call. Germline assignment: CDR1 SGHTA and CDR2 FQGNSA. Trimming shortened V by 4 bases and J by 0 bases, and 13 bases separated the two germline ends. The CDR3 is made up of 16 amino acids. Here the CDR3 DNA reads TGTGCCAGCAGCTACGACGGAACGGGAGCCAAAAACATTCAGTACTTC. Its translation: CASSYDGTGAKNIQYF.

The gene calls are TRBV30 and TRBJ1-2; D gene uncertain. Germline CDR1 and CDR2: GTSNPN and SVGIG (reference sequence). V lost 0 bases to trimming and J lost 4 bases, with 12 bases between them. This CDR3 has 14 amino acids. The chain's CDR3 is CAWSVVALGYGYTF. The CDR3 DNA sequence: TGTGCCTGGAGTGTAGTAGCCCTTGGCTATGGCTACACCTTC.

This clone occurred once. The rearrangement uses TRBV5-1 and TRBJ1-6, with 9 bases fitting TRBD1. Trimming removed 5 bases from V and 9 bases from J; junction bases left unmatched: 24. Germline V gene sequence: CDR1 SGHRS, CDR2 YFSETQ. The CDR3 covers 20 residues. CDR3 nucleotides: TGCGCCAGCAGGCAGCGGGACCCGGGACAGGGAACGGGGATGGTTTCACCCCTCCACTTT. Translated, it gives CASRQRDPGQGTGMVSPLHF.

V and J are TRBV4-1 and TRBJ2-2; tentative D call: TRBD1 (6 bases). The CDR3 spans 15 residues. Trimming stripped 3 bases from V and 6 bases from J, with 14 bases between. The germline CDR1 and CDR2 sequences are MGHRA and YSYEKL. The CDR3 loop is CASSQGATGPGELFF. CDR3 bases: TGCGCCAGCAGCCAGGGGGCAACAGGGCCCGGGGAGCTGTTTTTT.

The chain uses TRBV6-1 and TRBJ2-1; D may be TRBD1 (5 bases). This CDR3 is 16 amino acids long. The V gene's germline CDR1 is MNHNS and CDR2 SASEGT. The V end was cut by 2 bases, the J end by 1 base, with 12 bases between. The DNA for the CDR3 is TGTGCCAGCAGTGAACTCACAGGAGCGTCCTACAATGAGCAGTTCTTC. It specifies CASSELTGASYNEQFF.

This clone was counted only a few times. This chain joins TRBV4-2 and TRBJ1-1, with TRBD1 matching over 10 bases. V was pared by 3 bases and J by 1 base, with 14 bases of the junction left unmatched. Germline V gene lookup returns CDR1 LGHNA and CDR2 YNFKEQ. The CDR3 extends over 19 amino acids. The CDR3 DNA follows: TGTGCCAGCAGCCATTTCTTACCTGGGACAGGGGCCCCGAACACTGAAGCTTTCTTT. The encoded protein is CASSHFLPGTGAPNTEAFF.

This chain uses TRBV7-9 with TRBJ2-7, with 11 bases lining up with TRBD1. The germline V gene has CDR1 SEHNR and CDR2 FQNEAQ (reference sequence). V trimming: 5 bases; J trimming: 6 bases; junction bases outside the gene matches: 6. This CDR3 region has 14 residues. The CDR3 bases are TGTGCCAGCAGCGAATGGACAGGGGGCAGCGAGCAGTACTTC. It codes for CASSEWTGGSEQYF. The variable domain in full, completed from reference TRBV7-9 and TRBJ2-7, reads DTGVSQNPRHKITKRGQNVTFRCDPISEHNRLYWYRQTLGQGPEFLTYFQNEAQLEKSRLLSDRFSAERPKGSFSTLEIQRTEQGDSAMYLCASSEWTGGSEQYFGPGTRLTVT.

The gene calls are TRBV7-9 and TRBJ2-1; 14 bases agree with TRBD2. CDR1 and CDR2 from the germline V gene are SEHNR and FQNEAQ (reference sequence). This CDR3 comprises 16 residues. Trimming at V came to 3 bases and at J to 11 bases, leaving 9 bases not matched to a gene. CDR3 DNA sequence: TGTGCCAGCAGCTTTCGGACTAGCGGGGGGCCCCTTAAGCAGTTCTTC. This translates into CASSFRTSGGPLKQFF.

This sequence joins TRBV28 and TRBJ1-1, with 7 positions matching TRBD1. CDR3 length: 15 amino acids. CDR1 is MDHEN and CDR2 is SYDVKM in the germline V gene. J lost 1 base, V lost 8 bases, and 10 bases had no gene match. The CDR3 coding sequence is TGTGCCAGCGCTCCAATGACAGGGCAGAACACTGAAGCTTTCTTT. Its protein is CASAPMTGQNTEAFF. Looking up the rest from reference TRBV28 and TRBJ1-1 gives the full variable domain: DVKVTQSSRYLVKRTGEKVFLECVQDMDHENMFWYRQDPGLGLRLIYFSYDVKMKEKGDIPEGYSVSREKKERFSLILESASTNQTSMYLCASAPMTGQNTEAFFGQGTRLTVV.

The CDR3 loop reads CASSRTSGGAREQFF. CDR3 bases: TGTGCCAGCAGCCGGACTAGCGGGGGGGCCCGGGAGCAGTTCTTC. V gene TRBV6-6 combines with J gene TRBJ2-1, with 15 bases aligning to TRBD2. V trimming: 6 bases; J trimming: 10 bases; junction bases outside the gene matches: 7. Germline V gene sequence: CDR1 MNHNY, CDR2 SVGAGI (reference sequence). CDR3 length: 15 amino acids.

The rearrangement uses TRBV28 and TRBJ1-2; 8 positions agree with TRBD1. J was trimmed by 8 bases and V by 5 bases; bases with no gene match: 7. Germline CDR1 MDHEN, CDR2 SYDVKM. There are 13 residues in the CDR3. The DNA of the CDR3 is TGTGCCAGCAGTAAAGGACAGGGAGAAGGCTACACCTTC. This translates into CASSKGQGEGYTF.